This record concerns one T cell receptor beta chain sequence. Its target is not known. V was cut by 10 bases and J by 2 bases, with 12 bases left in between. The CDR3 contains 12 residues. CDR1 is MNHEY, CDR2 SVGAGI, per germline. TCRdb's copy holds only in-frame clones and misses some; the assay was immunoSEQ multiplex PCR. Of around 5,000 clones listed, about 30% are singletons. Time point denoted: recipient sample about 28 days before transplant, after cytoreduction. This record belongs to a study of T cell clonotyping in hematopoietic cell transplantation. In the study overall: Pretransplant recipient samples were taken after cytoreduction. Study outcomes and limitations: Cells were unsorted, so CD4 and CD8 contributions were not separated.

The TCR comes from a man between 45 and 60 years old with myelofibrosis. Some clones in this sample may be carry-over from other donors' samples. The rearrangement uses TRBV6-5 and TRBJ2-7; the D gene could be TRBD1 or TRBD2 (5 bases each). Sequencing was performed on peripheral blood mononuclear cells, taken before stem cell transplant. CDR3 sequence reads: CATLGETYEQYF. The CDR3 DNA reads as TGTGCCACGCTGGGGGAAACCTACGAGCAGTACTTC.